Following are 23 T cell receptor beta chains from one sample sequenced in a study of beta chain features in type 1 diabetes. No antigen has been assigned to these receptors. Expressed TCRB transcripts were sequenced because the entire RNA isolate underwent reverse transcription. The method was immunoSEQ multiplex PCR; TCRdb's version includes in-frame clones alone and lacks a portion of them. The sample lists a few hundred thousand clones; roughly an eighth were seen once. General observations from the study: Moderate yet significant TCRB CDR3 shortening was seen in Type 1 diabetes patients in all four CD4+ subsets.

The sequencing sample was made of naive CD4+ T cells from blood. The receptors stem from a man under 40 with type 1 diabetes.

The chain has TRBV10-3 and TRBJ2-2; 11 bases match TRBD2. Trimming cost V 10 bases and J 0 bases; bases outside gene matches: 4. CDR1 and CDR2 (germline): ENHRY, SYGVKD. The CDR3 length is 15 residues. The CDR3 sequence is CASQLAGANTGELFF. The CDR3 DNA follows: TGTGCCAGCCAACTAGCGGGAGCGAACACCGGGGAGCTGTTTTTT.

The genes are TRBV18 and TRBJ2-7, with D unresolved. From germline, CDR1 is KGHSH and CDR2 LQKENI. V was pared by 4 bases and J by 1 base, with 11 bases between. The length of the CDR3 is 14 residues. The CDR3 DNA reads TGTGCCAGCTCACTTGCTCCGGGTTCCTACGAGCAGTACTTC. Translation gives CASSLAPGSYEQYF.

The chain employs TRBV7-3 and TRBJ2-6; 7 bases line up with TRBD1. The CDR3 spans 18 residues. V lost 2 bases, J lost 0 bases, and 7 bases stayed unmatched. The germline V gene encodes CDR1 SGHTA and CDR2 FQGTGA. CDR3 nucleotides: TGTGCCAGCAGCTTATACCGGACAGGTAGCTCTGGGGCCAACGTCCTGACTTTC. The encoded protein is CASSLYRTGSSGANVLTF.

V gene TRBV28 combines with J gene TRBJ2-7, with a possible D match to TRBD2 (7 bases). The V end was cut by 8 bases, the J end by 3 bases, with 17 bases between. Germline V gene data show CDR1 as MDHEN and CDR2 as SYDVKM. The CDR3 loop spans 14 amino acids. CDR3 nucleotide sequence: TGTGCCAGCCGCGGGGGCACGTCCCTCTACGAGCAGTACTTC. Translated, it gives CASRGGTSLYEQYF. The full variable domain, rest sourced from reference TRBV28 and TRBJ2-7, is DVKVTQSSRYLVKRTGEKVFLECVQDMDHENMFWYRQDPGLGLRLIYFSYDVKMKEKGDIPEGYSVSREKKERFSLILESASTNQTSMYLCASRGGTSLYEQYFGPGTRLTVT.

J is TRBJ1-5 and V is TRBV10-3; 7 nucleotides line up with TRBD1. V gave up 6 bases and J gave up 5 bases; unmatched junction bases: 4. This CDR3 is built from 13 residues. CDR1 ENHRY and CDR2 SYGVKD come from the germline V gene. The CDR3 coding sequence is TGTGCCATCAGGGGGACAGCGGATCAGCCCCAGCATTTT. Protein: CAIRGTADQPQHF.

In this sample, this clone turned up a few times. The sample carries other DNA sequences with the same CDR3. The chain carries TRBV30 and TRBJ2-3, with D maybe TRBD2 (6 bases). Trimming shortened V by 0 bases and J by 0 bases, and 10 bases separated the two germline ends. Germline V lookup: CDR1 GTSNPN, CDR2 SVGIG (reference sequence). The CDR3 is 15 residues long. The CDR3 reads CAWSVLAGSTDTQYF. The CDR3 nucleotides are TGTGCCTGGAGTGTACTGGCGGGGAGCACAGATACGCAGTATTTT.

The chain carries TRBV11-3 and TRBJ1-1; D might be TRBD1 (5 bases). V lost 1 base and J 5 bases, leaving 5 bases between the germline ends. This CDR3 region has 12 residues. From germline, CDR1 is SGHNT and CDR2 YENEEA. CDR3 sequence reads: CASSLGQTEAFF. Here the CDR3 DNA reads TGTGCCAGCAGCTTAGGACAGACTGAAGCTTTCTTT.

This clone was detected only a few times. The CDR3, as DNA: TGTGCCAGCAGCGTAGCAGGGAATGGGGCCAACGTCCTGACTTTC. Translated: CASSVAGNGANVLTF. The rearrangement links TRBV9 to TRBJ2-6; tentatively, D is TRBD1 (5 bases). The CDR3 consists of 15 residues. The V and J ends lost 0 bases and 3 bases respectively, with 7 bases between them. Germline assignment: CDR1 SGDLS and CDR2 YYNGEE.

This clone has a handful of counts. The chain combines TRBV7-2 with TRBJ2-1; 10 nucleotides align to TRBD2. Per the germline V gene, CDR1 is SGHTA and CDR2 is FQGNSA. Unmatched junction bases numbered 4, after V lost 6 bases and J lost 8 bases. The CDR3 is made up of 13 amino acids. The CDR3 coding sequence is TGTGCCAGCAGGCTAGCGGGAGCCCATGAGCAGTTCTTC. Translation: CASRLAGAHEQFF.

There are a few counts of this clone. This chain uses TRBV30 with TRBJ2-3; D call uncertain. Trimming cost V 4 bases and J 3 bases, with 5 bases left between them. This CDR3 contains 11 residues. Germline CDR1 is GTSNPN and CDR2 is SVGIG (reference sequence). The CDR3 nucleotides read TGTGCCTGGACCGGGACAGATACGCAGTATTTT. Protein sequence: CAWTGTDTQYF.

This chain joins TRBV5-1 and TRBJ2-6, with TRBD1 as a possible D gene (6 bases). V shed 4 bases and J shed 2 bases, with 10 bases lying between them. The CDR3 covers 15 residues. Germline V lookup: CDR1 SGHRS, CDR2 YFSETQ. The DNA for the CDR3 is TGCGCCAGCAGCGGAACAGGGACTGGGGCCAACGTCCTGACTTTC. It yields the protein CASSGTGTGANVLTF.

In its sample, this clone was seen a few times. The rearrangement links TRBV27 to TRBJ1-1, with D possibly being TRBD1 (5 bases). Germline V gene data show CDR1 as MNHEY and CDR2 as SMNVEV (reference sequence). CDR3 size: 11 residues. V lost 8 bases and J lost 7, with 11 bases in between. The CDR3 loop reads CASGTLREAFF. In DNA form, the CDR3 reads TGTGCCAGCGGGACTTTACGTGAAGCTTTCTTT.

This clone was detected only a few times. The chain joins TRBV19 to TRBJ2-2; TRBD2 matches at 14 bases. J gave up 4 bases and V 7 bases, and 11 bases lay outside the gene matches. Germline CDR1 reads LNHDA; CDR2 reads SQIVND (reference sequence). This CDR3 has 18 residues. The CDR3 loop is CASIRTSGRRLGTGELFF. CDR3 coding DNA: TGTGCCAGTATTAGGACTAGCGGGAGGAGGTTGGGCACCGGGGAGCTGTTTTTT.

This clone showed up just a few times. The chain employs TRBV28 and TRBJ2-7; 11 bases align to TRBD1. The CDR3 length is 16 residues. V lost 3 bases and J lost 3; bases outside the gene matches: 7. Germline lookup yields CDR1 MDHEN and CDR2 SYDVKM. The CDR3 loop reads CASSFSGTGGIYEQYF. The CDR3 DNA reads TGTGCCAGCAGTTTTTCCGGGACAGGGGGAATCTACGAGCAGTACTTC.

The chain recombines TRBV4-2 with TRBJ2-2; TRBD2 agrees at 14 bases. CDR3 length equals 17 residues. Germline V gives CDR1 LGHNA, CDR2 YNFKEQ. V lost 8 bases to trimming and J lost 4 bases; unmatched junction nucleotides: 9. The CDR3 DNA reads TGTGCCAGCGATGGGACTAGCGGGAGTGTCGGCACCGGGGAGCTGTTTTTT. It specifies CASDGTSGSVGTGELFF.

The CDR3 coding sequence is TGTGCCAGCAGCAAGGGGGTAAGTCAGCCCCAGCATTTT. This sequence encodes CASSKGVSQPQHF. The chain uses TRBV5-6 and TRBJ1-5; perhaps TRBD1 as D (6 bases). The CDR3 is made up of 13 amino acids. V lost 4 bases and J lost 6, with 11 bases in between. CDR1 and CDR2 (germline): SGHDT, YYEEEE. Full variable domain (missing parts from reference TRBV5-6 and TRBJ1-5): DAGVTQSPTHLIKTRGQQVTLRCSPKSGHDTVSWYQQALGQGPQFIFQYYEEEERQRGNFPDRFSGHQFPNYSSELNVNALLLGDSALYLCASSKGVSQPQHFGDGTRLSIL.

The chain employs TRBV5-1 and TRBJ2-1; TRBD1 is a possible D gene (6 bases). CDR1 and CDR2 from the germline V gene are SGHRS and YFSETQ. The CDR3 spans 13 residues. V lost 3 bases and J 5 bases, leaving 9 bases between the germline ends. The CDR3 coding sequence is TGCGCCAGCAGCTCCGGACAGAACAATGAGCAGTTCTTC. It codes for CASSSGQNNEQFF.

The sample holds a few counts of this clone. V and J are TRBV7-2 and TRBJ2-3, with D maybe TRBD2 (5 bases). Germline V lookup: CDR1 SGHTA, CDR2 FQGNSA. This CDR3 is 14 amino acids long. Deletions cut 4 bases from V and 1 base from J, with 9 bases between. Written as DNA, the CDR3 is TGTGCCAGCAGCTCAGACTACGGCACAGATACGCAGTATTTT. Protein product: CASSSDYGTDTQYF.

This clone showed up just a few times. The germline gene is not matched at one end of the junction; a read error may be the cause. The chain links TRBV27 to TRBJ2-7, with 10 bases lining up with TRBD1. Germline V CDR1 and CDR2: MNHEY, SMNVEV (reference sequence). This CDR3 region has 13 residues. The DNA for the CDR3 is TGTGCCAGCAGTTTATCGGGACAGGGGTACTTTTTCTTC. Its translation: CASSLSGQGYFFF.

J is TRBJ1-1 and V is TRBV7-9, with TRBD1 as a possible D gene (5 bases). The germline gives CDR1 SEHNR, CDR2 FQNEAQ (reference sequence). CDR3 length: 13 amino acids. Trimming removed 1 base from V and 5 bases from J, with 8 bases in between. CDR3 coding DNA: TGTGCCAGCAGCTTAGGGGGGGAAACTGAAGCTTTCTTT. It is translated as CASSLGGETEAFF.

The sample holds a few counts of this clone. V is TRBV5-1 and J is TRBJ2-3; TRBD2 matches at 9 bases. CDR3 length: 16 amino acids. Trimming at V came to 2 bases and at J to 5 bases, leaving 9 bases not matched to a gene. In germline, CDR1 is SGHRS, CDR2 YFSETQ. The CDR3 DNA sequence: TGCGCCAGCAGCTTACGTGCGGGAGGGCCTGGAGATACGCAGTATTTT. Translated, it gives CASSLRAGGPGDTQYF.

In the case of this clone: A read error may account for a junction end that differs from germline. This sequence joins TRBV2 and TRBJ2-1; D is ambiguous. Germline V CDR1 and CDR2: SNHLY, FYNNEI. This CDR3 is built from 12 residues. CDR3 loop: CASSEEGHQEVF. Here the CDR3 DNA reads TGTGCCAGCAGTGAAGAAGGTCACCAGGAAGTCTTC.

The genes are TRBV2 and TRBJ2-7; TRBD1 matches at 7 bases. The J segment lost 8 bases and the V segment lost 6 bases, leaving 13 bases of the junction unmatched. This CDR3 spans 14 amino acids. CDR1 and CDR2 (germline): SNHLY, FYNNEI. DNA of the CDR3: TGTGCCAGCAGACAGGGGTCTAACCAGCAAAAGCAGTACTTC. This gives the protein CASRQGSNQQKQYF.